The entry below describes one TCR beta chain. Its antigen is not known. Here immunoSEQ multiplex PCR was the method, and the copy in TCRdb shows in-frame clones only, minus some. Among approximately 61,000 clones listed, 89% were seen once. The CDR3 covers 14 residues. Germline lookup yields CDR1 MNHEY and CDR2 SMNVEV (reference sequence). The V end lost 1 base, the J end lost 0 bases, and 7 bases lay between the germline ends. The data belong to a study of OX40 agonist ivuxolimab in advanced cancers. About the study: Treatment of patients was with ivuxolimab, an agonistic anti-OX40 (CD134) antibody. Enrolled patients in dose escalation had cancers that were hepatocellular carcinoma, melanoma, renal cell or head and neck cancer.

Points from the study as a whole: CD8+ T cells (on average) carried more expanded clones than CD4+ T cells.

The sample was CD4+ or CD8+ T cells sorted from blood, taken in a trial of the OX40 agonist ivuxolimab. The source of this sequence is an adult with an advanced solid tumor such as melanoma, head and neck, liver or kidney cancer. This chain links TRBV27 with TRBJ2-7, with D hard to call. The CDR3 coding sequence is TGTGCCAGCAGTTTATTGGCCAGCTCCTACGAGCAGTACTTC. It yields the protein CASSLLASSYEQYF.